This TCR beta chain emerged from a study of early T cells in non-severe SARS-CoV-2 infection. Findings and limits, study-wide: Anti-spike CD8 responses were favored by VDJdb matching, which missed private and CD4 specificities.

TCRdb analysed the 5' RACE reads with MiXCR anew, one entry per CDR3 protein. The table has fewer than 130,000 distinct CDR3 sequences, around 12% seen once. The CDR3 extends over 12 amino acids. Trimming took 3 bases from V and 5 from J, leaving 10 bases between them. Germline-derived CDR1 and CDR2 are SQVTM and ANQGSEA. This clonotype was detected a few times. Antigen: not known. The TCR originated in an adult who was a healthcare worker with PCR-confirmed SARS-CoV-2 infection or an uninfected control (not recorded which). The sample was whole blood, taken at baseline. J is TRBJ2-5 and V is TRBV29-1; no firm D call. CDR3 residues: CSVDVGPETQYF. CDR3 in DNA: TGCAGCGTTGATGTAGGTCCGGAGACCCAGTACTTC.